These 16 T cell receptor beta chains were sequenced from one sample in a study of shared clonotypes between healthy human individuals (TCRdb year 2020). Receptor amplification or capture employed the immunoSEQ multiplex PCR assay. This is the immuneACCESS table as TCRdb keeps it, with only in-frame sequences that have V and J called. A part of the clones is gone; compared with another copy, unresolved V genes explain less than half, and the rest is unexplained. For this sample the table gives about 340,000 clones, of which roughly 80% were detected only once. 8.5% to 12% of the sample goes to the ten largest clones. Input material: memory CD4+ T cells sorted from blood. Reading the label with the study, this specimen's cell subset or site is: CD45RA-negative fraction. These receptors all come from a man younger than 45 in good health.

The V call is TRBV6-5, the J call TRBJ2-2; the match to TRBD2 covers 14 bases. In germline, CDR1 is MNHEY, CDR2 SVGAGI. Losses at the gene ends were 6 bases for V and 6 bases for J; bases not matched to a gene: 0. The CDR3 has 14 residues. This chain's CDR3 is CASRGLAGAGELFF. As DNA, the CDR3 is TGTGCCAGCAGGGGACTAGCGGGAGCCGGGGAGCTGTTTTTT.

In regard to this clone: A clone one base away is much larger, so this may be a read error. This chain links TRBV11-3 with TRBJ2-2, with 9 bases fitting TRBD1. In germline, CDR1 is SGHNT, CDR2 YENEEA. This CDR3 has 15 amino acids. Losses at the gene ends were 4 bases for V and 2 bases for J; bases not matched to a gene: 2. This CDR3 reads CASSSGQGNTGELFF. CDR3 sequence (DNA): TGTGCCAGCAGCTCGGGACAGGGAAACACCGGGGAGCTGTTTTTT. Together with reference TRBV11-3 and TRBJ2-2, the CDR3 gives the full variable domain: EAGVVQSPRYKIIEKKQPVAFWCNPISGHNTLYWYLQNLGQGPELLIRYENEEAVDDSQLPKDRFSAERLKGVDSTLKIQPAELGDSAVYLCASSSGQGNTGELFFGEGSRLTVL.

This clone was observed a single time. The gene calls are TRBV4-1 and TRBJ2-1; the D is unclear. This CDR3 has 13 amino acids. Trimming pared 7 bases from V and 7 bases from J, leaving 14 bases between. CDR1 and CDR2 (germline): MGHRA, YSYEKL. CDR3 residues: CASTASSWNEQFF. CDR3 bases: TGCGCCAGCACGGCTAGTTCGTGGAATGAGCAGTTCTTC.

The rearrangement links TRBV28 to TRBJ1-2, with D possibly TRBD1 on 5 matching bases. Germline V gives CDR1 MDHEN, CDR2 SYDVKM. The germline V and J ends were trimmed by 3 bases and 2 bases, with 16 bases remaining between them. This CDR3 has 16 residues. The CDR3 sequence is CASSFPGVIANYGYTF. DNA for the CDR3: TGTGCCAGCAGTTTCCCGGGGGTTATTGCCAACTATGGCTACACCTTC.

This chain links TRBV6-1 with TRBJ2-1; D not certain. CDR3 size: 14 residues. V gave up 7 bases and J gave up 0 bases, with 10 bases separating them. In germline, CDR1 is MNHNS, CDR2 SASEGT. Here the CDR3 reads CASTSVGSYNEQFF. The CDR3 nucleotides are TGTGCCAGCACCTCGGTGGGCTCCTACAATGAGCAGTTCTTC.

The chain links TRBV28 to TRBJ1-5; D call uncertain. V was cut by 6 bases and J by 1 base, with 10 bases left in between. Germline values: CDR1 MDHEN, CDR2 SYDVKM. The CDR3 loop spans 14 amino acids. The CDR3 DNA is TGTGCCAGCAGGAGCCCGGGGAGCAATCAGCCCCAGCATTTT. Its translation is CASRSPGSNQPQHF.

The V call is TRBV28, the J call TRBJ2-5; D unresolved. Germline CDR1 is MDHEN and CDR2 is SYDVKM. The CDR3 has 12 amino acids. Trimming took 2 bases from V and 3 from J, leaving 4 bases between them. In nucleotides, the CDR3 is TGTGCCAGCAGTTTAGAGGAAGAGACCCAGTACTTC. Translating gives CASSLEEETQYF.

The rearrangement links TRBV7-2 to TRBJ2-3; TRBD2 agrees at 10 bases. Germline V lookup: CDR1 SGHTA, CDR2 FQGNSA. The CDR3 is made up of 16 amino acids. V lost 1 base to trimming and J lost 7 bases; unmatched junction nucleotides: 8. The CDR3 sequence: CASSLDRLAGENTQYF. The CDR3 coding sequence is TGTGCCAGCAGCTTAGATCGCCTAGCGGGAGAAAATACGCAGTATTTT.

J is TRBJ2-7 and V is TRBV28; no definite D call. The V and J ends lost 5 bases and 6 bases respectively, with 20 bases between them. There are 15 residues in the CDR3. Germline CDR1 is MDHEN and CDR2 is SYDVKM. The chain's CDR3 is CASSPPETPKGEQYF. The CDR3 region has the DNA TGTGCCAGCAGTCCCCCCGAGACCCCTAAGGGCGAGCAGTACTTC. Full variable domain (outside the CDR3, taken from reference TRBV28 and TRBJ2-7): DVKVTQSSRYLVKRTGEKVFLECVQDMDHENMFWYRQDPGLGLRLIYFSYDVKMKEKGDIPEGYSVSREKKERFSLILESASTNQTSMYLCASSPPETPKGEQYFGPGTRLTVT.

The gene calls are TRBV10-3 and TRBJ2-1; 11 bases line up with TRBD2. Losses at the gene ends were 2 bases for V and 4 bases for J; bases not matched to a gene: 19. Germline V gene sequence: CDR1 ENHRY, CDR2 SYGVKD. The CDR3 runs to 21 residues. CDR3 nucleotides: TGTGCCATCAGTGAGGAAGGAAAACTAGCGGGAGAGGAGATTGATTACAATGAGCAGTTCTTC. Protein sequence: CAISEEGKLAGEEIDYNEQFF.

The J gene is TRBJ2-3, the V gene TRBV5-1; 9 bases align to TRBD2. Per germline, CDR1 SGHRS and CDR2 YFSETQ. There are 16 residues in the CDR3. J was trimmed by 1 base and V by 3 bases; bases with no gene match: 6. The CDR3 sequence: CASSSKREARTDTQYF. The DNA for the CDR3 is TGCGCCAGCAGCTCTAAGCGGGAGGCCCGCACAGATACGCAGTATTTT. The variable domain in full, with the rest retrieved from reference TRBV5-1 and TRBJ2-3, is KAGVTQTPRYLIKTRGQQVTLSCSPISGHRSVSWYQQTPGQGLQFLFEYFSETQRNKGNFPGRFSGRQFSNSRSEMNVSTLELGDSALYLCASSSKREARTDTQYFGPGTRLTVL.

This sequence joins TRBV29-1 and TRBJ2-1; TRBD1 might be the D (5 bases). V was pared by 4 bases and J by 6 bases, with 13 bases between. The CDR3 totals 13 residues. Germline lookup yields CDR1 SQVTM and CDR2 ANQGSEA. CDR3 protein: CSVVPGFANEQFF. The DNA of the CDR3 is TGCAGCGTTGTCCCAGGGTTCGCCAATGAGCAGTTCTTC.

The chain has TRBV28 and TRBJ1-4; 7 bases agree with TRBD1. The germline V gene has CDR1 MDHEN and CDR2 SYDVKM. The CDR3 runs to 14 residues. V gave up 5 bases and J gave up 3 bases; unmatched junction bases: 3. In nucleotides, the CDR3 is TGTGCCAGCAGTAAGACAGGGCCTAATGAAAAACTGTTTTTT. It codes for CASSKTGPNEKLFF.

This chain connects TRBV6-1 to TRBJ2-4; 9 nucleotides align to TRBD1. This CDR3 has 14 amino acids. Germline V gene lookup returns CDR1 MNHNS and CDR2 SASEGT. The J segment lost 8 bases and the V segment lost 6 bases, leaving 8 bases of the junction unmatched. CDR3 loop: CASREGQGRDIQYF. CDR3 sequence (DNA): TGTGCCAGCAGAGAGGGACAGGGAAGGGACATTCAGTACTTC.

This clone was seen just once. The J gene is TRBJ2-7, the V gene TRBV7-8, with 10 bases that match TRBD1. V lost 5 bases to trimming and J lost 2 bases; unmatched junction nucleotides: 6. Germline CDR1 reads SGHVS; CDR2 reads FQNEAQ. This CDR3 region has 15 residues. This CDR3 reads CASSPRQGAAYEQYF. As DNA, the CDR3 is TGTGCCAGCAGCCCTAGACAGGGGGCAGCCTACGAGCAGTACTTC. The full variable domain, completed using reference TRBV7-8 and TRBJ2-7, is GAGVSQSPRYKVAKRGQDVALRCDPISGHVSLFWYQQALGQGPEFLTYFQNEAQLDKSGLPSDRFFAERPEGSVSTLKIQRTQQEDSAVYLCASSPRQGAAYEQYFGPGTRLTVT.

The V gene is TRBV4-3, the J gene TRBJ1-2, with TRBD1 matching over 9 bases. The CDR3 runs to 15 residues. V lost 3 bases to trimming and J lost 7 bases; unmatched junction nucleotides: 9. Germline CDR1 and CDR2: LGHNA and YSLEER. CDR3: CASSQGTTGGRGYTF. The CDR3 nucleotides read TGCGCCAGCAGCCAGGGAACTACAGGGGGCCGTGGCTACACCTTC.